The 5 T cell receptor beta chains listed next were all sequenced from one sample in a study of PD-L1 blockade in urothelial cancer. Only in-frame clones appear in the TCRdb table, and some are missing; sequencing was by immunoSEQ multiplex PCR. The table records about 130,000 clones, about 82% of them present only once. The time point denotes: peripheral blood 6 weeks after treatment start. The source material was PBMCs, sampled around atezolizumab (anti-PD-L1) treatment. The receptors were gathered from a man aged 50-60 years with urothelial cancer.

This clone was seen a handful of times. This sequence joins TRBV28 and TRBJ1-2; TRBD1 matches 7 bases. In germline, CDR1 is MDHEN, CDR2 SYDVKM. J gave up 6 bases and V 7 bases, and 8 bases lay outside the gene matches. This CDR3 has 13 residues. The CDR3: CASNRDSWDGYTF. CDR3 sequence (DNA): TGTGCCAGCAATCGGGACAGCTGGGATGGCTACACCTTC.

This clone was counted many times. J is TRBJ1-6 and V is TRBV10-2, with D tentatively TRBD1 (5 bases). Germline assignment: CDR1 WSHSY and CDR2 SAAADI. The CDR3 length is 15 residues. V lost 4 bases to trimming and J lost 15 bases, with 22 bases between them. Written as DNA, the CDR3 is TGCGCCAGCAGTGCTTCGGGACCGGGGGATCAAGACCTCCACTTT. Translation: CASSASGPGDQDLHF.

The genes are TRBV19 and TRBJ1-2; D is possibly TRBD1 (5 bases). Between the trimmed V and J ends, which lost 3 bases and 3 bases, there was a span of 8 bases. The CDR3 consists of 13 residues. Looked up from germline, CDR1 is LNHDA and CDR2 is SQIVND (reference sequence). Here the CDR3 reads CASSIGGDYGYTF. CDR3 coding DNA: TGTGCCAGTAGTATTGGGGGGGACTATGGCTACACCTTC.

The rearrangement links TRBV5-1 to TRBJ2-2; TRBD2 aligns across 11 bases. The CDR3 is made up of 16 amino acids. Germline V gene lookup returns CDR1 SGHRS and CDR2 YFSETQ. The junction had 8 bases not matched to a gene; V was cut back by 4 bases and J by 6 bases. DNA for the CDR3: TGCGCCAGCAGCCCCACTAGCGGGAGTTTTTCCGGGGAGCTGTTTTTT. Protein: CASSPTSGSFSGELFF.

Here the CDR3 reads CASKPGALRSPLHF. CDR3 coding DNA: TGTGCCAGCAAGCCAGGGGCCCTAAGATCACCCCTCCACTTT. The chain carries TRBV6-6 and TRBJ1-6; possibly TRBD1 for D (6 bases). The germline gives CDR1 MNHNY, CDR2 SVGAGI (reference sequence). The CDR3 extends over 14 amino acids. The V and J ends lost 7 bases and 10 bases respectively, with 17 bases between them.